This is a list of T cell receptor beta chains from one sample in a study of cytomegalovirus exposure and HLA in healthy donors. Clones were sequenced by immunoSEQ multiplex PCR, and TCRdb holds only the in-frame ones, with some missing. Here the sample spans fewer than 95,000 clones, over 60% being singletons. The sequencing input was PBMCs. The source of these receptors is a man aged 35 to 55 in good health and CMV-seronegative. CDR3s include the opening cysteine and the closing phenylalanine or tryptophan. The D gene is left open where the match is weak. Expanded clones get a size class; other rows say once, few or many, or leave the size out.

TRBD1 TRBJ1-2 . TRBV15 TGTGCCACCAGCAGAGATCCACAGGGGGCGGGTGGCTACACCTTC CATSRDPQGAGGYTF
TRBD1 TRBJ2-2 . TRBV7-9 TGTGCCAGCAGCTTCCGACAGGGGGCAAAAACCGGGGAGCTGTTTTTT CASSFRQGAKTGELFF
TRBD1 TRBJ2-5 . TRBV11-2 TGTGCCAGCAATCTACAGGGGGCGTCCGGGGAGACCCAGTACTTC CASNLQGASGETQYF
. TRBJ1-3 few TRBV21-1 TGTGCCAGCAGCAAAGAGGCAGGGGGTGGAAACACCATATATTTT CASSKEAGGGNTIYF
. TRBJ1-2 . TRBV27 TGTGCCAGCAGTTTATTTCGGGGGGTGTTTGGCTACACCTTC CASSLFRGVFGYTF
TRBD1 TRBJ1-2 . TRBV6-5 TGTGCCAGCAGTTACGATGGGGACAGTAGAAACTATGGCTACACCTTC CASSYDGDSRNYGYTF
. TRBJ2-1 few TRBV6-5 TGTGCCAGCAGTTATCGGGACATTTCCTACAATGAGCAGTTCTTC CASSYRDISYNEQFF
TRBD1 TRBJ1-2 . TRBV30 TGTGCCTTCCAGCAAGACAGGGTCTATGGCTACACCTTC CAFQQDRVYGYTF
TRBD1 TRBJ2-7 . TRBV7-6 TGTGCCAGCAGCTCTCCCGGGACAGGGGCCTACGAGCAGTACTTC CASSSPGTGAYEQYF
. TRBJ2-3 few TRBV6-4 TGTGCCAGCAGCCCAGGAGGGGGGGCGGTGGATACGCAGTATTTT CASSPGGGAVDTQYF
. TRBJ2-5 . TRBV7-3 TGTGCCAGCAGCTTATTGGCTCCGGGGACCCAGTACTTC CASSLLAPGTQYF
TRBD1 TRBJ1-1 . TRBV7-3 TGTGCCAGCAGCCCGACAGGGCTGCCCGGGACTGAAGCTTTCTTT CASSPTGLPGTEAFF
TRBD2 TRBJ2-1 . TRBV9 TGTGCCAGCAGCTCTCGGACTAGCGGGGGCTGGGCCAATGAGCAGTTCTTC CASSSRTSGGWANEQFF
. TRBJ2-7 . TRBV7-8 TGTGCCAGCAGCTTAGTGCAGGGGATGACCTACGAGCAGTACTTC CASSLVQGMTYEQYF
TRBD1 TRBJ1-1 few TRBV4-3 TGCGCCAGCAGCCAATGGGGACAGGGAGGAACTGAAGCTTTCTTT CASSQWGQGGTEAFF
. TRBJ2-3 . TRBV7-9 TGCGCCAGCAGTTCTGCAGCAGATACGCAGTATTTT CASSSAADTQYF
. TRBJ1-5 . TRBV2 TGTGCCAGCAGTGACACCTCGACGGGGGGCATGCTGTCCAATCAGCCCCAGCATTTT CASSDTSTGGMLSNQPQHF
TRBD1 TRBJ1-3 . TRBV2 TGTGCCAGCAGTGTGGGACAGGGCCGAGACACCATATATTTT CASSVGQGRDTIYF
TRBD2 TRBJ2-3 . TRBV9 TGTGCCAGCAGCGTATCTAGCGGGGGCACAGATACGCAGTATTTT CASSVSSGGTDTQYF
. TRBJ2-3 . TRBV19 TGTGCCAGTAGTAGCAGGGGTGCAGATACGCAGTATTTT CASSSRGADTQYF
. TRBJ2-7 . TRBV6-1 TGTGCCAGCAGTCCTATCGGACAGGAGCAGTACTTC CASSPIGQEQYF
. TRBJ1-2 few TRBV28 TGTGCCAGCAGTTTAATCCAACAGAACTATGGCTACACCTTC CASSLIQQNYGYTF
. TRBJ2-7 . TRBV10-3 TGTGCCATCAGTGGATACGGGAGCGGGTACGAGCAGTACTTC CAISGYGSGYEQYF
TRBD1 TRBJ2-7 . TRBV4-3 TGCGCCAGCAGCCAAGATCGACAGGGGGACTACGAGCAGTACTTC CASSQDRQGDYEQYF
TRBD1 TRBJ1-6 . TRBV28 TGTGCCAGCAGTTTCGAGGGGGCGTATTCACCCCTCCACTTT CASSFEGAYSPLHF
TRBD2 TRBJ2-3 . TRBV7-6 TGTGCCAGCAGCCCCGGGAGGGGTTACACAGATACGCAGTATTTT CASSPGRGYTDTQYF
. TRBJ2-7 . TRBV7-6 TGTGCCAGCAGCTTAGCCGGACAGGCGGGGGAGCAGTACTTC CASSLAGQAGEQYF
. TRBJ2-1 . TRBV5-1 TGCGCCAGCAGCTCACCACAGGGTTACTACAATGAGCAGTTCTTC CASSSPQGYYNEQFF
TRBD1 TRBJ2-3 . TRBV9 TGTGCCAGCAGCGTAGAAGTAGGGACAGGGGGTACAGATACGCAGTATTTT CASSVEVGTGGTDTQYF
. TRBJ1-1 . TRBV7-3 TGTGCCAGCAGCTTAACGGTCACTGGGGAGGGCACTGAAGCTTTCTTT CASSLTVTGEGTEAFF
. TRBJ2-5 few TRBV6-1 TGTGCCAGCAGTGAAGGCACTAGTGTGCAGACCCAGTACTTC CASSEGTSVQTQYF
. TRBJ1-3 . TRBV2 TGTGCCAGCAAGGTCGGATCGGAGGGGACGGGAAACACCATATATTTT CASKVGSEGTGNTIYF
. TRBJ2-1 . TRBV30 TGTGCCTTAGGGGTCTACAATGAGCAGTTCTTC CALGVYNEQFF
. TRBJ1-6 . TRBV7-9 TGTGCCAGCAGCTTAGGACAGAACGAACCCCTCCACTTT CASSLGQNEPLHF
TRBD1 TRBJ1-2 . TRBV28 TGTGCCAGCAGTATCTTAGCCAGGGGGGAGGATGGCTACACCTTC CASSILARGEDGYTF
TRBD1 TRBJ1-2 . TRBV5-1 TGCGCCAGCAGGGCCGGGACAGGGGGCTTCTATGGCTACACCTTC CASRAGTGGFYGYTF
TRBD2 TRBJ2-1 once TRBV7-9 TGTGCCAGCAGCCTCGGGACTAGCGGGGGGATAGACAATGAGCAGTTCTTC CASSLGTSGGIDNEQFF
TRBD1 TRBJ1-2 . TRBV28 TGTGCCAGCAGTTTTTCCGGGACAGGTTATGGCTACACCTTC CASSFSGTGYGYTF
TRBD2 TRBJ2-3 once TRBV2 TGTGCCAGAACTAGCGGGGGGGTAGATACGCAGTATTTT CARTSGGVDTQYF
TRBD1 TRBJ1-6 . TRBV6-4 TGTGCCAGCAGTGACCTGGGACAGGGAAGATCACCCCTCCACTTT CASSDLGQGRSPLHF
. TRBJ1-5 . TRBV6-5 TGTGCCAGCAGTTACATTTCAGGGGCCAATCAGCCCCAGCATTTT CASSYISGANQPQHF
. TRBJ1-5 . TRBV29-1 TGCAGCGTTGCCGCAGGGGTGAGCAATCAGCCCCAGCATTTT CSVAAGVSNQPQHF
. TRBJ2-7 few TRBV5-4 TGTGCCAGCAGCGCTAGGGGTCACGAGCAGTACTTC CASSARGHEQYF
TRBD1 TRBJ1-2 . TRBV9 TGTGCCAGCAGCGGTAGGGACAGGGGATTTTATGGCTACACCTTC CASSGRDRGFYGYTF
TRBD1 TRBJ2-7 . TRBV7-2 TGTGCCAGCAGCTCCGGGACAGGGTTTTACGAGCAGTACTTC CASSSGTGFYEQYF
. TRBJ1-5 . TRBV6-4 TGTGCCAGCAGTGACAGGGAGGGTCAGCCCCAGCATTTT CASSDREGQPQHF
. TRBJ1-1 . TRBV7-3 TGTGCCAGCAGCTCGGGTGGCGGGGGGCGCAAAGCTTTCTTT CASSSGGGGRKAFF
. TRBJ1-2 . TRBV6-5 TGTGCCAGCAGCCTCGCCCGGGGGTCGGGCTACACCTTC CASSLARGSGYTF